The T cell receptor (beta chain) under discussion was sequenced for a study of cytomegalovirus exposure and HLA in healthy donors. With 60 Vbeta and 13 Jbeta primers, the PCR was carried out. TCRdb keeps only in-frame clones here, not all; method: immunoSEQ multiplex PCR. The table has about 220,000 clones, over 75% seen once. The length of the CDR3 is 13 residues. From germline, CDR1 is SGHRS and CDR2 YFSETQ. With 0 bases removed from V and 7 bases from J, the gap between germline ends came to 10 bases. The chain uses TRBV5-1 and TRBJ1-2; D is uncertain. The sequenced sample consisted of PBMCs. This TCR derives from a male donor in good health and CMV-seronegative. CDR3 DNA sequence: TGCGCCAGCAGCTTGGAAGGAGGTGGTGGCTACACCTTC. This translates into CASSLEGGGGYTF.